The clone carrying this TCR beta chain appeared a few times. V lost 2 bases to trimming and J lost 5 bases, with 13 bases between them. The CDR3 length is 14 residues. This sample stems from a study of human T cells and chemical hapten exposure. Indicated time point: patch test 3, about 24 weeks after DPC sensitization. Treatment in this sample: therapeutic diphenylcyclopropenone sensitization with weekly scalp DPC. Using its own MiXCR run on the RACE reads, TCRdb lists one record per CDR3 protein. The sample includes more than 150,000 distinct CDR3 sequences, approximately 24% seen only once; the top ten take around 2.5%.

The chain couples TRBV12-3 or TRBV12-4 to TRBJ2-7, with D maybe TRBD2 (5 bases). The receptor comes from a woman aged 40-49 years with alopecia areata. Some clones in this sample may be carry-over from other donors' samples. Material: whole blood, obtained in connection with sensitization to the hapten diphenylcyclopropenone (DPC). CDR3 residues: CASSLPPGVHEQYF. CDR3 DNA sequence: TGTGCCAGCAGTTTACCCCCCGGGGTCCACGAGCAGTACTTC.